Following are 27 T cell receptor beta chains from one sample sequenced in a study of blood T cell repertoires in COVID-19. Here immunoSEQ multiplex PCR was the method, and the copy in TCRdb shows in-frame clones only, minus some. The sample has 180,000 or so clones, 84% seen once. Sequenced: peripheral blood. These receptors were collected from a man aged 40-49 years who had recovered from COVID-19.

This clone appeared a single time. This chain joins TRBV7-8 and TRBJ2-1; 10 bases agree with TRBD2. The germline V gene encodes CDR1 SGHVS and CDR2 FQNEAQ. Trimming cost V 6 bases and J 2 bases; bases outside gene matches: 4. CDR3 length: 15 residues. CDR3: CASRFLAGAYNEQFF. CDR3 DNA: TGTGCCAGCAGGTTTCTAGCGGGGGCCTACAATGAGCAGTTCTTC. Supplemented by reference TRBV7-8 and TRBJ2-1, the full variable domain reads GAGVSQSPRYKVAKRGQDVALRCDPISGHVSLFWYQQALGQGPEFLTYFQNEAQLDKSGLPSDRFFAERPEGSVSTLKIQRTQQEDSAVYLCASRFLAGAYNEQFFGPGTRLTVL.

The chain employs TRBV7-9 and TRBJ2-2; perhaps TRBD2 as D (5 bases). Trimming took off 3 bases at V and 6 bases at J, with 14 bases between the two ends. Germline values: CDR1 SEHNR, CDR2 FQNEAQ (reference sequence). The length of the CDR3 is 15 residues. CDR3 loop: CASSLAAGGAGELFF. DNA for the CDR3: TGTGCCAGCAGCTTGGCGGCCGGAGGCGCCGGGGAGCTGTTTTTT. Drawing the rest from reference TRBV7-9 and TRBJ2-2, the complete variable domain is DTGVSQNPRHKITKRGQNVTFRCDPISEHNRLYWYRQTLGQGPEFLTYFQNEAQLEKSRLLSDRFSAERPKGSFSTLEIQRTEQGDSAMYLCASSLAAGGAGELFFGEGSRLTVL.

The rearrangement joins TRBV5-6 to TRBJ2-7, with D unresolved. The V end was cut by 3 bases, the J end by 3 bases, with 10 bases between. Germline V CDR1 and CDR2: SGHDT, YYEEEE. The CDR3 contains 13 residues. The CDR3 sequence: CASSSGGGYEQYF. The CDR3 nucleotides read TGTGCCAGCAGCTCTGGCGGTGGCTACGAGCAGTACTTC.

V gene TRBV7-9 combines with J gene TRBJ1-4; possible D gene TRBD1, 6 bases. Trimming pared 2 bases from V and 0 bases from J, leaving 7 bases between. This CDR3 spans 15 amino acids. Germline V gene data show CDR1 as SEHNR and CDR2 as FQNEAQ (reference sequence). The CDR3, as DNA: TGTGCCAGCAGCTTACCAGGGGCAACTAATGAAAAACTGTTTTTT. This codes for CASSLPGATNEKLFF.

The V gene is TRBV15, the J gene TRBJ2-3, with unresolved D. This CDR3 has 17 amino acids. V gave up 0 bases and J gave up 0 bases, with 13 bases separating them. In germline, CDR1 is LNHNV, CDR2 YYDKDF (reference sequence). The CDR3 protein is CATSRDRSDSSTDTQYF. The CDR3 DNA sequence: TGTGCCACCAGCAGAGACAGGTCTGATTCTAGCACAGATACGCAGTATTTT.

The chain joins TRBV29-1 to TRBJ2-3, with D maybe TRBD2 (5 bases). With 4 bases removed from V and 6 bases from J, the gap between germline ends came to 11 bases. Germline CDR1 reads SQVTM; CDR2 reads ANQGSEA. This CDR3 is built from 12 residues. The CDR3, as DNA: TGCAGCGTTGGGTCGGGGTCGGATACGCAGTATTTT. This sequence encodes CSVGSGSDTQYF.

The chain carries TRBV9 and TRBJ1-1; D may be TRBD1 (5 bases). Trimming left V 4 bases short and J 5 bases short, with 12 bases between. Germline assignment: CDR1 SGDLS and CDR2 YYNGEE. This CDR3 contains 13 residues. For the CDR3, the DNA is TGTGCCAGCAGCCCAGGGTTCAGGACTGAAGCTTTCTTT. The encoded protein is CASSPGFRTEAFF.

This clone has just a few counts. The V call is TRBV3-1 (or the pseudogene TRBV3-2), the J call TRBJ1-1; possibly TRBD1 for D (5 bases). From germline, CDR1 is LGHDT and CDR2 YNNKEL (reference sequence). The ends were cut back, 2 bases at V and 0 bases at J, with 7 bases in the middle. CDR3 size: 14 residues. For the CDR3, the DNA is TGTGCCAGCAGCCAAAGACAGCTGAACACTGAAGCTTTCTTT. Its protein is CASSQRQLNTEAFF.

This chain connects TRBV5-8 to TRBJ2-7, with a possible D match to TRBD1 (7 bases). The CDR3 has 15 residues. CDR1 and CDR2 from the germline V gene are SGHTS and YDEGEE. Deletions cut 6 bases from V and 6 bases from J, with 22 bases between. This chain's CDR3 is CASTGRQGHGSEQYF. The CDR3 DNA follows: TGTGCCAGCACCGGTCGACAGGGACACGGGAGCGAGCAGTACTTC.

The CDR3 coding sequence is TGCGCCAGCAGTTTGGACAGGGCGCAAGAGACCCAGTACTTC. Protein: CASSLDRAQETQYF. This chain uses TRBV4-1 with TRBJ2-5, with 8 bases matching TRBD1. CDR1 and CDR2 from the germline V gene are MGHRA and YSYEKL. V shed 6 bases, J shed 2 bases, and the junction held 5 bases outside the gene matches. This CDR3 spans 14 amino acids.

The CDR3 DNA sequence: TGTGCCAGCAGTACTGACAGGGGCCTCCTCCCCTCCTATGGCTACACCTTC. As protein: CASSTDRGLLPSYGYTF. J is TRBJ1-2 and V is TRBV6-2 or TRBV6-3; the match to TRBD1 covers 8 bases. The CDR3 length is 17 residues. The V and J ends lost 5 bases and 4 bases, in that order; junction bases with no gene match: 15. Looked up from germline, CDR1 is MNHEY and CDR2 is SVGEGT.

The chain couples TRBV4-3 to TRBJ2-3, with D tentatively TRBD2 (6 bases). Germline CDR1 reads LGHNA; CDR2 reads YSLEER. Trimming left V 7 bases short and J 0 bases short, with 17 bases between. The CDR3 totals 16 residues. CDR3 region: CASKSRAEGSTDTQYF. Here the CDR3 DNA reads TGCGCCAGCAAATCTCGGGCGGAGGGTAGCACAGATACGCAGTATTTT.

The chain combines TRBV7-2 with TRBJ2-4, with a tentative D call TRBD1 (5 bases). The V end was cut by 5 bases, the J end by 6 bases, with 17 bases between. CDR1 SGHTA and CDR2 FQGNSA come from the germline V gene. The CDR3 contains 15 residues. CDR3 in DNA: TGTGCCAGCAGCAATACGCAGGGTGGAGTAAACATTCAGTACTTC. Residues: CASSNTQGGVNIQYF.

The CDR3 DNA reads as TGTGCCAGTAGTATAGGACAGAACACTGAAGCTTTCTTT. This sequence encodes CASSIGQNTEAFF. This sequence joins TRBV19 and TRBJ1-1; no reliable D call. CDR1 is LNHDA and CDR2 is SQIVND in the germline V gene (reference sequence). Trimming cost V 1 base and J 1 base, with 4 bases left between them. This CDR3 is built from 13 residues.

DNA of the CDR3: TGTGCCTGTGGGACTAGCGGGATGTACGAGCAGTACTTC. It yields the protein CACGTSGMYEQYF. The chain combines TRBV30 with TRBJ2-7; 13 nucleotides line up with TRBD2. Trimming at V came to 6 bases and at J to 4 bases, leaving 3 bases not matched to a gene. The germline gives CDR1 GTSNPN, CDR2 SVGIG (reference sequence). The length of the CDR3 is 13 residues.

This clone turned up a few times. The chain joins TRBV20-1 to TRBJ2-7; D might be TRBD2 (5 bases). CDR1 is DFQATT and CDR2 is SNEGSKA in the germline V gene (reference sequence). The CDR3 sequence is 11 residues long. Trimming left V 3 bases short and J 4 bases short, with 7 bases between. Here the CDR3 reads CSASGRYEQYF. Here the CDR3 DNA reads TGCAGTGCTAGTGGGAGATACGAGCAGTACTTC.

This clone showed up just a few times. The chain links TRBV7-9 to TRBJ2-2; D remains unclear. The V gene lost 5 bases and the J gene lost 12 bases, with 16 bases spanning the gap. CDR3 length: 13 amino acids. Germline CDR1 and CDR2: SEHNR and FQNEAQ (reference sequence). Here the CDR3 DNA reads TGTGCCAGCAGCCCAGACTGGGTTGGAAAGCTGTTTTTT. Translation: CASSPDWVGKLFF.

This rearrangement joins TRBV5-6 to TRBJ1-2; D unclear. Per germline, CDR1 SGHDT and CDR2 YYEEEE. The CDR3 length is 13 residues. The germline V and J ends were trimmed by 5 bases and 4 bases, with 12 bases remaining between them. The CDR3 sequence: CASSLPNTYGYTF. The CDR3 region has the DNA TGTGCCAGCAGTCTACCGAATACCTATGGCTACACCTTC.

The chain combines TRBV5-6 with TRBJ2-7; the D is unclear. This CDR3 comprises 14 residues. Germline assignment: CDR1 SGHDT and CDR2 YYEEEE. V was cut by 4 bases and J by 3 bases, with 14 bases left in between. The chain's CDR3 is CASSPWSGYYEQYF. CDR3 nucleotides: TGTGCCAGCAGCCCATGGTCAGGTTACTACGAGCAGTACTTC.

The chain joins TRBV27 to TRBJ2-1; a possible D gene is TRBD1 (5 bases). Germline assignment: CDR1 MNHEY and CDR2 SMNVEV (reference sequence). V was trimmed by 7 bases and J by 4 bases, leaving 8 bases between them. CDR3 length: 12 residues. The CDR3 DNA sequence: TGTGCCAGCAAGACAGATTACAATGAGCAGTTCTTC. Protein sequence: CASKTDYNEQFF.

This clone was seen a few times. V is TRBV28 and J is TRBJ2-1; D perhaps matches TRBD2 (7 bases). Trimming removed 7 bases at V and 8 bases at J, with 21 bases between. The length of the CDR3 is 15 residues. The germline V gene has CDR1 MDHEN and CDR2 SYDVKM. The CDR3 is CASNPAGGRKDEQFF. The CDR3 DNA follows: TGTGCCAGCAACCCCGCCGGGGGGCGGAAGGATGAGCAGTTCTTC.

V is TRBV6-6 and J is TRBJ2-1; TRBD2 matches at 11 bases. Germline trimming cut 4 bases from V and 2 bases from J; bases unmatched to any gene: 1. Germline lookup yields CDR1 MNHNY and CDR2 SVGAGI (reference sequence). This CDR3 spans 15 amino acids. The CDR3 region is CASSLAGGTYNEQFF. DNA of the CDR3: TGTGCCAGCAGTTTAGCGGGAGGGACCTACAATGAGCAGTTCTTC.

The rearrangement joins TRBV4-3 to TRBJ2-5, with D possibly being TRBD2 (7 bases). The germline V gene encodes CDR1 LGHNA and CDR2 YSLEER. The length of the CDR3 is 12 residues. V lost 6 bases, J lost 5 bases, and 10 bases lay in between. The CDR3 spells CASRGGGETQYF. The CDR3 region has the DNA TGCGCCAGCAGAGGCGGGGGCGAGACCCAGTACTTC.

The CDR3 sequence is CASRPGINEKLFF. The CDR3 bases are TGTGCCAGCAGGCCAGGGATTAATGAAAAACTGTTTTTT. The rearrangement joins TRBV12-3 or TRBV12-4 to TRBJ1-4; a weak D match, TRBD1 (5 bases). The CDR3 consists of 13 residues. The V end lost 6 bases, the J end lost 4 bases, and 9 bases lay between the germline ends.

A few counts support this clone. The CDR3, as DNA: TGCGCCAGCTTTAGCGGGAGGGCCGACAATGAGCAGTTCTTC. Translating gives CASFSGRADNEQFF. V is TRBV5-1 and J is TRBJ2-1, with TRBD2 matching over 11 bases. The germline V gene has CDR1 SGHRS and CDR2 YFSETQ. CDR3 length: 14 amino acids. With 7 bases clipped from V and 5 bases from J, the junction kept 5 bases outside the gene matches.

The rearrangement joins TRBV18 to TRBJ1-2; D might be TRBD1 (5 bases). Deletions cut 6 bases from V and 5 bases from J, with 19 bases between. Germline V gives CDR1 KGHSH, CDR2 LQKENI. This CDR3 comprises 15 residues. CDR3 sequence reads: CASSLDSGARYGYTF. CDR3 DNA sequence: TGTGCCAGCTCCCTTGACAGTGGGGCTAGGTATGGCTACACCTTC.

The rearrangement joins TRBV6-5 to TRBJ2-7; TRBD1 is a possible D gene (5 bases). Trimming stripped 8 bases from V and 7 bases from J, with 12 bases between. This CDR3 spans 11 amino acids. Germline V gene sequence: CDR1 MNHEY, CDR2 SVGAGI. The CDR3 DNA sequence: TGTGCCAGCGGACAAACGGGTGAGCAGTACTTC. Translated, it gives CASGQTGEQYF.